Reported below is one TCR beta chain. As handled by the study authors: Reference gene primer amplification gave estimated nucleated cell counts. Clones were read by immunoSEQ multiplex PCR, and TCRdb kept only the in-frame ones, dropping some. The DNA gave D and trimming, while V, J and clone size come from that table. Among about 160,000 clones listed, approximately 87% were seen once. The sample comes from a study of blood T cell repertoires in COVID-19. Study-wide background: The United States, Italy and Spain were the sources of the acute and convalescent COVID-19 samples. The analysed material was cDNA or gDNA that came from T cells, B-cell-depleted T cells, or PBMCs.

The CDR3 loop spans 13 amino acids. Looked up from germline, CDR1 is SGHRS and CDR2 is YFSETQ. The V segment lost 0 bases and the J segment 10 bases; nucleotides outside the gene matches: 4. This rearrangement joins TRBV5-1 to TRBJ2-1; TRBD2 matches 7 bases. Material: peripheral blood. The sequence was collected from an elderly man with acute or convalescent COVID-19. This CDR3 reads CASSLALAEEQFF. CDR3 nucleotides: TGCGCCAGCAGCTTGGCGCTAGCGGAAGAGCAGTTCTTC.